The 23 T cell receptor beta chains below all came from one sample that was sequenced in a study of vaccination and CD4 T cells after COVID-19 (dated by TCRdb to between 2021 and 2024). The method was PCR. Instrument on record: Illumina iSeq 100. DNA from cultured CD4+ T cells was subjected to TCR sequencing with the Oncomine TCR Beta short-read assay at the Johns Hopkins FTIC core. The public reads were reprocessed in TCRdb via fastp at Q25 and MiXCR, keeping in-frame beta chains. Rows merge per CDR3 protein into single entries with the most common DNA and genes. The sample table contains about 18,000 distinct CDR3 sequences; only one count was recorded for around 80% of them. The top ten clones comprise about 16% of the sample. The antigens these receptors bind are not known. In light of the paper, this sample's treatment or condition label describes: roughly 10-day PBMC culture with coronavirus spike peptide pools or control peptides (ViraFEST assay).

Sequenced here: CD4+ T cells from blood, cultured in vitro, sampled after SARS-CoV-2 vaccination. Receptor source: a human donor who received a COVID-19 vaccine.

This sequence joins TRBV23-1 and TRBJ1-3, with D maybe TRBD1 (6 bases). TRBV23-1 is flagged as an ORF with uncertain function. The CDR3 is made up of 17 amino acids. Trimming removed 6 bases from V and 0 bases from J, with 18 bases in between. The CDR3 loop reads CASRTTGAMVSGNTIYF. Written as DNA, the CDR3 is TGCGCCAGCAGAACGACAGGAGCGATGGTCTCTGGAAACACCATATATTTT.

V usage is TRBV27 and J usage is TRBJ1-5; D not certain. Germline V gives CDR1 MNHEY, CDR2 SMNVEV (reference sequence). The CDR3 extends over 17 amino acids. The V end was cut by 8 bases, the J end by 0 bases, with 20 bases between. The CDR3 loop reads CASGLSGGFGSNQPQHF. The CDR3 nucleotides are TGTGCCAGCGGACTTAGTGGAGGGTTTGGTAGCAATCAGCCCCAGCATTTT.

This chain joins TRBV29-1 and TRBJ2-3, with 8 bases identical to TRBD1. The germline V gene encodes CDR1 SQVTM and CDR2 ANQGSEA. The CDR3 is made up of 13 amino acids. V shed 7 bases and J 5 bases; nucleotides not matched to a gene: 8. CDR3 region: CSAPRGLGDTQYF. CDR3 DNA sequence: TGCAGCGCCCCCAGGGGGCTGGGAGATACGCAGTATTTT.

The chain joins TRBV19 to TRBJ1-1; no definite D call. The V gene's germline CDR1 is LNHDA and CDR2 SQIVND (reference sequence). The CDR3 loop spans 15 amino acids. Between the trimmed V and J ends, which lost 4 bases and 1 base, there was a span of 13 bases. CDR3 in amino acids: CASSRTGMGNTEAFF. CDR3 coding DNA: TGTGCCAGTAGTAGGACCGGGATGGGGAACACTGAAGCTTTCTTT.

The chain is built from TRBV2 and TRBJ1-2; 7 nucleotides line up with TRBD1. Per germline, CDR1 SNHLY and CDR2 FYNNEI. This CDR3 is 13 amino acids long. V was pared by 7 bases and J by 3 bases, with 5 bases of the junction left unmatched. The CDR3 DNA is TGTGCCAGCAACACCGACAGGGACTATGGCTACACCTTC. Its translation is CASNTDRDYGYTF.

This clonotype was detected only a few times. The genes are TRBV7-9 and TRBJ1-5, with D tentatively TRBD1 (5 bases). The CDR3 sequence is 15 residues long. Trimming took off 1 base at V and 2 bases at J, with 9 bases between the two ends. Germline CDR1 SEHNR, CDR2 FQNEAQ (reference sequence). For the CDR3, the DNA is TGTGCCAGCAGCTTAGAGGGGAAGGGCAATCAGCCCCAGCATTTT. Protein product: CASSLEGKGNQPQHF.

The genes are TRBV7-8 and TRBJ1-6; tentative D call: TRBD1 (5 bases). CDR3 length: 14 residues. Trimming stripped 2 bases from V and 10 bases from J, with 12 bases between. Germline loops: CDR1 SGHVS, CDR2 FQNEAQ. CDR3 loop: CASSLRGGKSPLHF. The CDR3 DNA reads as TGTGCCAGCAGCTTAAGGGGAGGGAAGTCACCCCTCCACTTT.

The CDR3 DNA reads as TGTGCCAGTACCCCAGGGAGCATGAACACTGAAGCTTTCTTT. This translates into CASTPGSMNTEAFF. This chain connects TRBV19 to TRBJ1-1, with D perhaps TRBD1 (5 bases). Trimming stripped 7 bases from V and 0 bases from J, with 12 bases between. The CDR3 is 14 residues long. Germline loops: CDR1 LNHDA, CDR2 SQIVND (reference sequence). Based on the CDR3 plus reference TRBV19 and TRBJ1-1, the full variable domain is DGGITQSPKYLFRKEGQNVTLSCEQNLNHDAMYWYRQDPGQGLRLIYYSQIVNDFQKGDIAEGYSVSREKKESFPLTVTSAQKNPTAFYLCASTPGSMNTEAFFGQGTRLTVV.

This chain links TRBV7-2 with TRBJ1-2; D might be TRBD1 (5 bases). V lost 5 bases to trimming and J lost 1 base, with 14 bases between them. The length of the CDR3 is 15 residues. CDR1 is SGHTA and CDR2 is FQGNSA in the germline V gene. The CDR3 region has the DNA TGTGCCAGCAGCGCCACCGGGACGGGTAACTATGGCTACACCTTC. This translates into CASSATGTGNYGYTF.

The rearrangement links TRBV11-2 to TRBJ1-5; possible D gene TRBD1, 5 bases. Germline loops: CDR1 SGHAT, CDR2 FQNNGV. Trimming took 3 bases from V and 2 from J, leaving 17 bases between them. The CDR3 has 17 residues. CDR3 protein: CASSLGSLQGGNQPQHF. Written as DNA, the CDR3 is TGTGCCAGCAGCTTGGGCAGCCTCCAGGGAGGCAATCAGCCCCAGCATTTT.

The chain is built from TRBV29-1 and TRBJ2-3, with D possibly being TRBD2 (5 bases). Germline V lookup: CDR1 SQVTM, CDR2 ANQGSEA. V was trimmed by 5 bases and J by 2 bases, leaving 14 bases between them. The CDR3 is 14 residues long. CDR3 sequence: CSVQRTEDTDTQYF. The CDR3, as DNA: TGCAGCGTTCAGCGGACGGAAGACACAGATACGCAGTATTTT.

The rearrangement joins TRBV4-2 to TRBJ1-2; D may be TRBD1 (6 bases). This CDR3 region has 14 residues. Germline-derived CDR1 and CDR2 are LGHNA and YNFKEQ. Trimming removed 4 bases at V and 7 bases at J, with 16 bases between. CDR3 protein: CASSPQGALGGYTF. The CDR3 DNA sequence: TGTGCCAGCAGCCCACAGGGAGCCCTAGGTGGCTACACCTTC.

V is TRBV19 and J is TRBJ1-6, with a tentative D call TRBD1 (6 bases). CDR1 and CDR2 (germline): LNHDA, SQIVND (reference sequence). V was clipped by 5 bases and J by 3 bases, with 14 bases between them. CDR3 length: 16 residues. CDR3 sequence: CASSPTTGNYNSPLHF. CDR3 DNA: TGTGCCAGTAGTCCTACGACAGGCAACTATAATTCACCCCTCCACTTT. Using reference TRBV19 and TRBJ1-6 for the parts outside the CDR3, the full variable domain is DGGITQSPKYLFRKEGQNVTLSCEQNLNHDAMYWYRQDPGQGLRLIYYSQIVNDFQKGDIAEGYSVSREKKESFPLTVTSAQKNPTAFYLCASSPTTGNYNSPLHFGNGTRLTVT.

The J gene is TRBJ2-1, the V gene TRBV19, with D possibly being TRBD1 or TRBD2 (6 bases each). The CDR3 extends over 14 amino acids. Germline CDR1 is LNHDA and CDR2 is SQIVND (reference sequence). V shed 7 bases and J shed 0 bases, with 10 bases lying between them. CDR3 residues: CASNPGASYNEQFF. In DNA form, the CDR3 reads TGTGCCAGTAACCCGGGGGCCTCCTACAATGAGCAGTTCTTC.

The rearrangement joins TRBV27 to TRBJ1-5; D is perhaps TRBD1 (5 bases). The CDR3 has 16 amino acids. CDR1 and CDR2 (germline): MNHEY, SMNVEV (reference sequence). The V end lost 5 bases, the J end lost 3 bases, and 17 bases lay between the germline ends. CDR3 residues: CASSLLGGGDNQPQHF. DNA for the CDR3: TGTGCCAGCAGTCTCCTCGGTGGGGGTGACAATCAGCCCCAGCATTTT.

The V call is TRBV27, the J call TRBJ2-2; perhaps D is TRBD1 or TRBD2 (5 bases each). The CDR3 totals 21 residues. V was trimmed by 6 bases and J by 0 bases, leaving 29 bases between them. CDR1 is MNHEY and CDR2 is SMNVEV in the germline V gene (reference sequence). CDR3 sequence reads: CASRPQGPRINFKSNTGELFF. Written as DNA, the CDR3 is TGTGCCAGCAGACCCCAGGGACCACGGATTAACTTTAAATCGAACACCGGGGAGCTGTTTTTT.

This rearrangement joins TRBV24-1 to TRBJ2-2; D is possibly TRBD2 (5 bases). Per the germline V gene, CDR1 is KGHDR and CDR2 is SFDVKD. V was shortened by 9 bases and J by 5 bases, with 6 bases between the two germline ends. CDR3 length equals 11 residues. For the CDR3, the DNA is TGTGCCACCCGAGGGACCGGGGAGCTGTTTTTT. Protein product: CATRGTGELFF.

CDR3 loop: CASSPDGGARNIQYF. The CDR3 nucleotides read TGTGCCAGCAGCCCAGACGGGGGCGCGAGAAACATTCAGTACTTC. The rearrangement joins TRBV7-2 to TRBJ2-4; either TRBD1 or TRBD2 may supply D (6 bases each). The CDR3 is 15 residues long. Germline CDR1 SGHTA, CDR2 FQGNSA. V was cut by 5 bases and J by 6 bases, with 17 bases left in between.

The CDR3 region is CASSIPGGGSPLHF. CDR3 nucleotide sequence: TGTGCCAGTAGTATACCCGGAGGAGGATCACCCCTCCACTTT. The chain has TRBV19 and TRBJ1-6; unclear D gene. The germline CDR1 and CDR2 sequences are LNHDA and SQIVND (reference sequence). This CDR3 has 14 amino acids. Trimming cost V 2 bases and J 10 bases, with 12 bases left between them.

The J gene is TRBJ1-2, the V gene TRBV5-6; TRBD1 agrees at 9 bases. Germline CDR1 is SGHDT and CDR2 is YYEEEE. The V segment lost 0 bases and the J segment 1 base; nucleotides outside the gene matches: 4. This CDR3 has 16 amino acids. The CDR3 region is CASSLAGTGSNYGYTF. CDR3 DNA sequence: TGTGCCAGCAGCTTGGCAGGGACAGGGAGTAACTATGGCTACACCTTC.

V gene TRBV10-1 combines with J gene TRBJ2-5; a weak D match, TRBD1 (6 bases). Trimming pared 7 bases from V and 0 bases from J, leaving 18 bases between. The CDR3 sequence is 16 residues long. CDR1 and CDR2 (germline): WNHNN, SYGVQD (reference sequence). The CDR3 DNA reads TGCGCCAGCAATTGGAATGGACAGCGATACCAAGAGACCCAGTACTTC. It is translated as CASNWNGQRYQETQYF.

This chain connects TRBV24-1 to TRBJ2-1, with 7 bases fitting TRBD2. Germline-derived CDR1 and CDR2 are KGHDR and SFDVKD. The CDR3 totals 13 residues. Trimming cost V 0 bases and J 14 bases; bases outside gene matches: 6. CDR3 in amino acids: CATSDLRAGIKFF. In nucleotides, the CDR3 is TGTGCCACCAGTGATTTGAGAGCGGGGATCAAGTTCTTC.

The genes are TRBV7-2 and TRBJ2-5; 7 nucleotides match TRBD1. This CDR3 region has 15 residues. V shed 2 bases and J 3 bases; nucleotides not matched to a gene: 6. CDR1 is SGHTA and CDR2 is FQGNSA in the germline V gene. The CDR3 sequence is CASSLTGQWEETQYF. The CDR3 DNA reads TGTGCCAGCAGCTTAACGGGACAGTGGGAAGAGACCCAGTACTTC.